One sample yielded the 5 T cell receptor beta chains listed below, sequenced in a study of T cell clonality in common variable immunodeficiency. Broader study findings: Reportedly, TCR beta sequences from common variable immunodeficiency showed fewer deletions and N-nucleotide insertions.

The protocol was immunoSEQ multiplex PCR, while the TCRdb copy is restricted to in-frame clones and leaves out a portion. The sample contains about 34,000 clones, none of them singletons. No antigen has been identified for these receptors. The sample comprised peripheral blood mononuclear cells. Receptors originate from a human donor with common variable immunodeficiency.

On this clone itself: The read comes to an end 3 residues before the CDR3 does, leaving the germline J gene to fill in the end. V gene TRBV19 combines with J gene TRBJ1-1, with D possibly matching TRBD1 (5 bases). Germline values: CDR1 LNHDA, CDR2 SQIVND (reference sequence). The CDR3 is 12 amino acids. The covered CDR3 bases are TGTGCCAGTAGTATTTGGGGGGACGAA. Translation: CASSIWGDE. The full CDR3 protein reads CASSIWGDEAFF.

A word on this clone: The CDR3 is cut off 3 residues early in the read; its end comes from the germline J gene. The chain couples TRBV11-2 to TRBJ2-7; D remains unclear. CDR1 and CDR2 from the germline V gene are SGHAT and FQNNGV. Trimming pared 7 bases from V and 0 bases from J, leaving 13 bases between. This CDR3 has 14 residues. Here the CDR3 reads CASTPRKSSYEQYF. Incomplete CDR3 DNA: TGTGCCAGCACCCCCAGGAAGAGCTCCTACGAG.

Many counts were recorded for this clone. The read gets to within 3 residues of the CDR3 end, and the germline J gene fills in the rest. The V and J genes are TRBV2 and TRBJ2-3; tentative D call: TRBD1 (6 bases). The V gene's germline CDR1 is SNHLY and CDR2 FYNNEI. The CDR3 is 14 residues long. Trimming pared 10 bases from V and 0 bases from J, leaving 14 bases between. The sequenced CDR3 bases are TGTGCCACGTCACCGGGACATAGCACAGATACG. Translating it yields CATSPGHSTDT. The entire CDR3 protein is CATSPGHSTDTQYF.

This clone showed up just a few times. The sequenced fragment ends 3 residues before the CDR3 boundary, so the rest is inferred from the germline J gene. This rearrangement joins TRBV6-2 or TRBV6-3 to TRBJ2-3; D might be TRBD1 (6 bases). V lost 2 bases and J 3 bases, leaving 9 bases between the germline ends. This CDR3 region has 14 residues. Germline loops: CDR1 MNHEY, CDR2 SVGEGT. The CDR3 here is CASSYTRGTDTQYF. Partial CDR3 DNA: TGTGCCAGCAGTTACACTAGGGGGACAGATACG.

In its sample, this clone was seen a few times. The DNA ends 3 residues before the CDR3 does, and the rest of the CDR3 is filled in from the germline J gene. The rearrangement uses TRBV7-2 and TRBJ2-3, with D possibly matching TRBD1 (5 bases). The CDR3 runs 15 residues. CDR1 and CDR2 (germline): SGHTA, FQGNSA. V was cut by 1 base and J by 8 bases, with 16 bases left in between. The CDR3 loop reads CASSLVLGATATQYF. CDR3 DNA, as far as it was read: TGTGCCAGCAGCTTAGTCTTAGGGGCCACCGCTACG.